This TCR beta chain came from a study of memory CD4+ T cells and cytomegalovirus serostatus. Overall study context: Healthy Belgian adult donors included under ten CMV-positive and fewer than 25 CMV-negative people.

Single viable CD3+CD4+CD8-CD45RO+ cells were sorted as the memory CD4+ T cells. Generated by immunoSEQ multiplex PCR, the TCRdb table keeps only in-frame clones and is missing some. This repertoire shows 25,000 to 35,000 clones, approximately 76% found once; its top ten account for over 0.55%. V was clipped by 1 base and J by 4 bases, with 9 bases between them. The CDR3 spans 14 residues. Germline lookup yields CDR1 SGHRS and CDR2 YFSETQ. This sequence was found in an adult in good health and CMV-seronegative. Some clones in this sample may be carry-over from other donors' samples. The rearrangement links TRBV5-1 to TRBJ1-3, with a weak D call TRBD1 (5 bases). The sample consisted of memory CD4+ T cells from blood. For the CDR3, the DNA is TGCGCCAGCAGCTTGCAGACAGAAGGAAACACCATATATTTT. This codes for CASSLQTEGNTIYF. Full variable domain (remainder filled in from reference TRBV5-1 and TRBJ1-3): KAGVTQTPRYLIKTRGQQVTLSCSPISGHRSVSWYQQTPGQGLQFLFEYFSETQRNKGNFPGRFSGRQFSNSRSEMNVSTLELGDSALYLCASSLQTEGNTIYFGEGSWLTVV.